This TCR beta chain was obtained from a study of CD8+CD57+ T cells in acquired aplastic anemia. Whole-study context: Each DNA sample taken from sorted CD4+ and CD8+ cells came to approximately 3.2 ug on average. Study-wide results and caveats: Between patients and controls, twenty-nine CD8+ CDR3 sequences were found in common.

The CDR3 length is 8 residues, termini included. Germline V gene data show CDR1 as SGHVT and CDR2 as SQSDAQ. Profiles of TCR beta VDJ and CDR3 were generated from a genomic DNA template. MiXCR, run by TCRdb on the reads, gives a single entry per CDR3 protein. The sample has approximately 470,000 distinct CDR3 sequences, more than 25% seen once. Whoever was chosen for sequencing had shown CD8+CD57+ cell expansion by flow cytometry. Patients uniformly had severe acquired aplastic anemia. No therapy had been given to the patients at the time of blood sampling. This clonotype was observed many times. The target antigen is unknown. In this CDR3 the conserved last residue, phenylalanine or tryptophan, is missing, so a read error is likely. Because the CDR3's place on the DNA is in doubt, the DNA is left out and the CDR3 is given as listed by TCRdb.

The receptor comes from a human donor with aplastic anemia. This rearrangement joins TRBV7-4 to TRBJ2-7; the tabulated D call, TRBD2, remains unverified against the DNA. The specimen was sorted CD4+, CD8+, or CD8+CD57+ T cells (not recorded which) from PBMCs. CDR3 protein: CASSLLAG.